These 29 T cell receptor beta chains were sequenced from one sample in a study of beta chain features in type 1 diabetes. General observations from the study: There was a moderate but significant shortening of TCRB CDR3s in all four CD4+ subsets of Type 1 diabetes patients.

Their specific antigens are unknown. Every bit of the isolated RNA underwent reverse transcription, so sequencing read expressed TCRB transcripts. Sequencing was performed with immunoSEQ multiplex PCR; in TCRdb, only in-frame clones are kept and a portion is missing. The table has 150,000 to 170,000 clones, around a tenth seen once. The sample consisted of central memory CD4+ T cells from blood. Receptor source: a man younger than 40 with type 1 diabetes.

This clone was counted a few times. This chain joins TRBV2 and TRBJ2-2; the D gene is possibly TRBD2 (5 bases). This CDR3 has 13 residues. In germline, CDR1 is SNHLY, CDR2 FYNNEI. With 6 bases removed from V and 5 bases from J, the gap between germline ends came to 10 bases. DNA of the CDR3: TGTGCCAGCAGATTAAGCGGAACCGGGGAGCTGTTTTTT. Translating gives CASRLSGTGELFF.

The chain recombines TRBV19 with TRBJ2-1; D uncertain. The CDR3 runs 16 residues. From germline, CDR1 is LNHDA and CDR2 SQIVND (reference sequence). Trimming removed 3 bases at V and 5 bases at J, with 17 bases between. CDR3 sequence (DNA): TGTGCCAGTAGTATTCTAGATCTAGTAGGTGACAATGAGCAGTTCTTC. Amino acids: CASSILDLVGDNEQFF.

V usage is TRBV11-2 and J usage is TRBJ2-3; D is ambiguous. The CDR3 totals 14 residues. Between the trimmed V and J ends, which lost 4 bases and 10 bases, there was a span of 18 bases. Germline V gene lookup returns CDR1 SGHAT and CDR2 FQNNGV. The CDR3 nucleotides read TGTGCCAGCAGCTACCTTCGAGGCGATATGGCGCAGTATTTT. Encoded protein: CASSYLRGDMAQYF. Supplemented by reference TRBV11-2 and TRBJ2-3, the full variable domain reads EAGVAQSPRYKIIEKRQSVAFWCNPISGHATLYWYQQILGQGPKLLIQFQNNGVVDDSQLPKDRFSAERLKGVDSTLKIQPAKLEDSAVYLCASSYLRGDMAQYFGPGTRLTVL.

This clone has more than one count but fewer than ten. The chain recombines TRBV25-1 with TRBJ2-3; 11 bases line up with TRBD2. Losses at the gene ends were 5 bases for V and 1 base for J; bases not matched to a gene: 2. Germline V lookup: CDR1 MGHDK, CDR2 SYGVNS. CDR3 length: 15 residues. The CDR3 loop reads CASSKLAGGTDTQYF. Here the CDR3 DNA reads TGTGCCAGCAGTAAACTAGCGGGAGGCACAGATACGCAGTATTTT. The full variable domain, in which reference TRBV25-1 and TRBJ2-3 provide the parts outside the CDR3, is EADIYQTPRYLVIGTGKKITLECSQTMGHDKMYWYQQDPGMELHLIHYSYGVNSTEKGDLSSESTVSRIRTEHFPLTLESARPSHTSQYLCASSKLAGGTDTQYFGPGTRLTVL.

Concerning this clone itself: Because the CDR3's place on the DNA is in doubt, the DNA is left out and the CDR3 is given as listed by TCRdb. The rearrangement uses TRBV5-6 and TRBJ1-2; the table's D call, TRBD1, has no DNA check behind it. The germline V gene has CDR1 SGHDT and CDR2 YYEEEE. A total of 13 residues make up the CDR3, ends included. This chain's CDR3 is CASSPWAQGAGTF.

The J gene is TRBJ1-1, the V gene TRBV7-2; 7 bases fit TRBD1. Looked up from germline, CDR1 is SGHTA and CDR2 is FQGNSA. The CDR3 sequence is 14 residues long. J was trimmed by 4 bases and V by 5 bases; bases with no gene match: 7. The CDR3 coding sequence is TGTGCCAGCAGCCCGACAGGGTTGAGCACTGAAGCTTTCTTT. This translates into CASSPTGLSTEAFF.

This clone was seen a handful of times. The chain joins TRBV6-5 to TRBJ1-4; 7 nucleotides align to TRBD1. CDR1 is MNHEY, CDR2 SVGAGI, per germline. The CDR3 covers 11 residues. The V segment lost 11 bases and the J segment 7 bases; nucleotides outside the gene matches: 4. The CDR3 DNA sequence: TGTGCCCACAGGGGTAGTGAAAAACTGTTTTTT. Amino acid sequence: CAHRGSEKLFF.

This clone was seen more than once but under ten times. The chain combines TRBV27 with TRBJ1-2; 7 nucleotides agree with TRBD1. This CDR3 has 13 residues. The trim removed 4 bases at V and 4 bases at J, leaving 3 bases unmatched. Per germline, CDR1 MNHEY and CDR2 SMNVEV (reference sequence). CDR3 amino acids: CASSSRDSYGYTF. Written as DNA, the CDR3 is TGTGCCAGCAGTTCCCGGGACAGCTATGGCTACACCTTC.

This clone was detected only a few times. V usage is TRBV18 and J usage is TRBJ1-2; 7 positions agree with TRBD1. The CDR3 runs to 15 residues. The ends lost 2 bases at V and 4 bases at J; junction bases unmatched: 7. Germline V lookup: CDR1 KGHSH, CDR2 LQKENI. The CDR3 nucleotides are TGTGCCAGCTCACCATCGGCCCGGGACAGCTATGGCTACACCTTC. It specifies CASSPSARDSYGYTF.

CDR3 sequence: CASSVVPEGTQYF. The CDR3 DNA reads TGTGCCAGCAGCGTAGTTCCTGAGGGTACGCAGTATTTT. The chain couples TRBV9 to TRBJ2-3; D might be TRBD2 (5 bases). The CDR3 covers 13 residues. Germline loops: CDR1 SGDLS, CDR2 YYNGEE. Trimming stripped 0 bases from V and 8 bases from J, with 10 bases between.

This clone turned up a few times. The V and J genes are TRBV7-6 and TRBJ1-2; 10 bases are shared with TRBD1. Looked up from germline, CDR1 is SGHVS and CDR2 is FNYEAQ. After removal of 5 bases from V and 5 bases from J, the junction contained 2 bases not matched to a gene. The CDR3 contains 13 residues. The CDR3 sequence: CASSTGQGYGYTF. The CDR3 nucleotides are TGTGCCAGCAGCACGGGACAGGGGTATGGCTACACCTTC.

This chain links TRBV2 with TRBJ1-2; TRBD1 aligns across 8 bases. V dropped 4 bases and J dropped 8; count of bases not matched to a gene: 6. The CDR3 loop spans 13 amino acids. Germline CDR1 reads SNHLY; CDR2 reads FYNNEI. The CDR3 bases are TGTGCCAGCAGTGTACAGGGGGTTGGCGGCTACACCTTC. This encodes CASSVQGVGGYTF.

This clone was counted a few times. The chain combines TRBV7-8 with TRBJ2-7; possibly TRBD2 for D (6 bases). The germline CDR1 and CDR2 sequences are SGHVS and FQNEAQ. This CDR3 has 17 amino acids. Trimming removed 1 base at V and 3 bases at J, with 19 bases between. The CDR3 coding sequence is TGTGCCAGCAGCTTAGTCGGCGGGACGCTCTCCTACTACGAGCAGTACTTC. Encoded protein: CASSLVGGTLSYYEQYF.

This clone appeared a few times. The rearrangement uses TRBV28 and TRBJ2-1, with TRBD1 identical over 11 bases. Germline trimming cut 5 bases from V and 2 bases from J; bases unmatched to any gene: 14. This CDR3 is 19 amino acids long. Germline CDR1 and CDR2: MDHEN and SYDVKM. The CDR3 nucleotides are TGTGCCAGCAGTCACGGCCCGGGACAGGGGGGACCTACCTACAATGAGCAGTTCTTC. Its translation is CASSHGPGQGGPTYNEQFF.

The chain links TRBV9 to TRBJ2-3; maybe TRBD2 (6 bases). The CDR3 consists of 16 residues. The germline CDR1 and CDR2 sequences are SGDLS and YYNGEE. Trimming stripped 0 bases from V and 4 bases from J, with 15 bases between. The CDR3 DNA follows: TGTGCCAGCAGCGTAGGGACTGGGGGAGGAGCAGATACGCAGTATTTT. Translating gives CASSVGTGGGADTQYF.

This clone was counted a single time. The chain uses TRBV7-9 and TRBJ1-2, with 8 bases identical to TRBD1. V shed 6 bases and J 4 bases; nucleotides not matched to a gene: 7. The CDR3 has 14 amino acids. Germline CDR1 reads SEHNR; CDR2 reads FQNEAQ (reference sequence). The CDR3 loop reads CASRPQGAGYGYTF. The CDR3 nucleotides read TGTGCCAGCAGACCTCAGGGGGCGGGCTATGGCTACACCTTC.

CDR3 region: CASSPGLAAYEQYF. For the CDR3, the DNA is TGTGCCAGCAGCCCAGGACTAGCGGCCTACGAGCAGTACTTC. The rearrangement links TRBV7-6 to TRBJ2-7, with TRBD2 identical over 10 bases. The V and J ends lost 5 bases and 2 bases, in that order; junction bases with no gene match: 3. Germline V lookup: CDR1 SGHVS, CDR2 FNYEAQ. This CDR3 region has 14 residues. The variable domain in full, completed from reference TRBV7-6 and TRBJ2-7, reads GAGVSQSPRYKVTKRGQDVALRCDPISGHVSLYWYRQALGQGPEFLTYFNYEAQQDKSGLPNDRFSAERPEGSISTLTIQRTEQRDSAMYRCASSPGLAAYEQYFGPGTRLTVT.

This clone has a handful of counts. The chain combines TRBV14 with TRBJ2-7; tentatively, D is TRBD1 (6 bases). The V end lost 4 bases, the J end lost 6 bases, and 13 bases lay between the germline ends. The length of the CDR3 is 13 residues. The V gene's germline CDR1 is SGHDN and CDR2 FVKESK. CDR3 sequence: CASSRDIRSEQYF. The CDR3 bases are TGTGCCAGCAGCCGGGACATAAGGAGCGAGCAGTACTTC.

This clone was found a few times. The same CDR3 also results from other DNA sequences found in this sample. The chain has TRBV18 and TRBJ2-7; D may be TRBD2 (6 bases). CDR1 is KGHSH and CDR2 is LQKENI in the germline V gene. Trimming took 6 bases from V and 7 from J, leaving 13 bases between them. This CDR3 spans 12 amino acids. As DNA, the CDR3 is TGTGCCAGCTCTCCGGAGGGGAGGGAGCAGTACTTC. Translating it yields CASSPEGREQYF.

A few counts support this clone. J is TRBJ2-5 and V is TRBV6-7; 9 bases line up with TRBD1. Being an ORF, TRBV6-7 has a function that is uncertain. V lost 7 bases and J lost 5; bases outside the gene matches: 11. This CDR3 is 15 amino acids long. The chain's CDR3 is CASILTGGVAETQYF. The CDR3 coding sequence is TGTGCCAGCATCCTAACAGGGGGCGTAGCGGAGACCCAGTACTTC.

The chain carries TRBV11-2 and TRBJ1-5, with TRBD1 as a possible D gene (5 bases). The CDR3 covers 14 residues. V was trimmed by 5 bases and J by 3 bases, leaving 11 bases between them. Germline assignment: CDR1 SGHAT and CDR2 FQNNGV. The CDR3: CASSPDSNNQPQHF. Here the CDR3 DNA reads TGTGCCAGCAGCCCTGACAGCAACAATCAGCCCCAGCATTTT. Full variable domain (missing parts from reference TRBV11-2 and TRBJ1-5): EAGVAQSPRYKIIEKRQSVAFWCNPISGHATLYWYQQILGQGPKLLIQFQNNGVVDDSQLPKDRFSAERLKGVDSTLKIQPAKLEDSAVYLCASSPDSNNQPQHFGDGTRLSIL.

A few counts support this clone. The J gene is TRBJ2-3, the V gene TRBV28; D remains unclear. V was clipped by 3 bases and J by 2 bases, with 12 bases between them. Looked up from germline, CDR1 is MDHEN and CDR2 is SYDVKM. CDR3 length: 15 amino acids. The CDR3, as DNA: TGTGCCAGCAGTTTCCGTCAGGCAAACACAGATACGCAGTATTTT. It encodes CASSFRQANTDTQYF.

This clone was detected only a few times. The chain couples TRBV7-9 to TRBJ2-7; maybe TRBD1 (6 bases). The ends were cut back, 0 bases at V and 0 bases at J, with 9 bases in the middle. Germline V gives CDR1 SEHNR, CDR2 FQNEAQ (reference sequence). CDR3 length equals 15 residues. CDR3 nucleotide sequence: TGTGCCAGCAGCTTAGCAGGACAGTACTCCTACGAGCAGTACTTC. It specifies CASSLAGQYSYEQYF.

This rearrangement joins TRBV4-3 to TRBJ2-2; TRBD2 aligns across 7 bases. V shed 4 bases, J shed 3 bases, and the junction held 14 bases outside the gene matches. The CDR3 sequence is 18 residues long. CDR1 and CDR2 from the germline V gene are LGHNA and YSLEER. The CDR3 reads CASSPLVAGEGDTGELFF. The CDR3 nucleotides are TGCGCCAGCAGCCCTCTTGTCGCGGGAGAAGGGGACACCGGGGAGCTGTTTTTT.

The chain uses TRBV28 and TRBJ2-7; 8 bases line up with TRBD1. The CDR3 spans 15 residues. J lost 3 bases, V lost 5 bases, and 9 bases had no gene match. CDR1 and CDR2 from the germline V gene are MDHEN and SYDVKM. CDR3 sequence (DNA): TGTGCCAGCAGTCCGACGGGGACAGGTAGCTACGAGCAGTACTTC. As protein: CASSPTGTGSYEQYF.

The chain is built from TRBV2 and TRBJ2-7; D possibly corresponds to TRBD2 (6 bases). The V and J ends lost 6 bases and 2 bases respectively, with 14 bases between them. Germline V lookup: CDR1 SNHLY, CDR2 FYNNEI. The CDR3 totals 14 residues. CDR3 DNA sequence: TGTGCCAGCAGCCGACTAGAAACGACCTACGAGCAGTACTTC. As protein: CASSRLETTYEQYF.

The chain joins TRBV5-1 to TRBJ2-6, with TRBD1 identical over 11 bases. The CDR3 extends over 19 amino acids. In germline, CDR1 is SGHRS, CDR2 YFSETQ. The V and J ends lost 4 bases and 1 base, in that order; junction bases with no gene match: 10. In DNA, the CDR3 is TGCGCCAGCAGCCCAAGAACCGGGACAGGGGGTTCTGGGGCCAACGTCCTGACTTTC. Translated: CASSPRTGTGGSGANVLTF.

V and J are TRBV7-8 and TRBJ2-5; no reliable D call. Germline CDR1 is SGHVS and CDR2 is FQNEAQ. V lost 1 base, J lost 5 bases, and 8 bases lay in between. The CDR3 has 13 residues. The CDR3 reads CASSLDQVETQYF. The CDR3 DNA reads as TGTGCCAGCAGCTTAGACCAGGTGGAGACCCAGTACTTC.

The V and J genes are TRBV29-1 and TRBJ1-1; D not certain. This CDR3 spans 14 amino acids. CDR1 and CDR2 (germline): SQVTM, ANQGSEA. Trimming cost V 3 bases and J 1 base, with 12 bases left between them. Here the CDR3 reads CSVESPITNTEAFF. CDR3 sequence (DNA): TGCAGCGTTGAGTCACCTATTACGAACACTGAAGCTTTCTTT.